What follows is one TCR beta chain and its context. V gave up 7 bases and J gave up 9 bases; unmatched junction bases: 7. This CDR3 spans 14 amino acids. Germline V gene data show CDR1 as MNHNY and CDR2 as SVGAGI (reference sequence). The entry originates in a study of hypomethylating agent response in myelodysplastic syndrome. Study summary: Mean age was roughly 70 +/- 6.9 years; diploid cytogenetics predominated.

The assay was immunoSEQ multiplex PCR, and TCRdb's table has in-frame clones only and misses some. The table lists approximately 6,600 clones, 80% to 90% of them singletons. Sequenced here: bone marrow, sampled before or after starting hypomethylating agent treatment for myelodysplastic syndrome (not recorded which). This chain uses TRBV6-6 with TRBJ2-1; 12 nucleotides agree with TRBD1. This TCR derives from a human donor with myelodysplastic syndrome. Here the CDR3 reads CASNRDRGLGEQFF. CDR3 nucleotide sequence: TGTGCCAGCAATAGGGACAGGGGGCTTGGTGAGCAGTTCTTC.